This is a list of T cell receptor beta chains from one sample in a study of blood T cell repertoires in COVID-19. The data were produced by immunoSEQ multiplex PCR, yet TCRdb's version contains in-frame clones alone and is incomplete. The sample contains 90,000 or so clones, 81% of which appear only once. Sequencing was performed on peripheral blood. The receptors stem from a man older than 75 with active or convalescent COVID-19. Each CDR3 is given with its conserved first and last residue. Each record gives: J gene, V gene, clone size, D gene, CDR3 DNA, CDR3 protein. The D gene is left open where the match is weak. Clone size, where shown, is once, few, many, or a class for clones that have expanded.

>TRBJ2-3|TRBV30|.|.
TGTGCCTGGAGTGCCACGGGGCGGGGGACAACGGTTACGCAGTATTTT
CAWSATGRGTTVTQYF
>TRBJ2-7|TRBV7-8|.|TRBD2
TGTGCCAGCAGCTTAGCGCGGGCTAGCGGGGGGGTTGTAAGGGAGCAGTACTTC
CASSLARASGGVVREQYF
>TRBJ2-2|TRBV5-1|once|.
TGCGCCAGCAGCCTGGTCGGGGATGACACCGGGGAGCTGTTTTTT
CASSLVGDDTGELFF
>TRBJ1-1|TRBV28|.|TRBD1
TGTGCCAGCATCTCTGGACAGGGGAGGGTCCCTGAAGCTTTCTTT
CASISGQGRVPEAFF
>TRBJ1-5|TRBV6-2/TRBV6-3|.|.
TGTGCCAGCAGTTACTCGAGGAGTGGCAGTTATAGCAATCAGCCCCAGCATTTT
CASSYSRSGSYSNQPQHF
>TRBJ1-5|TRBV4-3|.|.
TGCGCCAGCAGCCGTGAAACTACGGGGCCCCAGCATTTT
CASSRETTGPQHF
>TRBJ1-1|TRBV7-6|once|.
TGTGCCAGCAGCGCCGGGGGGAACACTGAAGCTTTCTTT
CASSAGGNTEAFF
>TRBJ2-3|TRBV5-1|.|TRBD2
TGCGCCAGCGAATCCAGGACTAGCGGGGGCACAGATACGCAGTATTTT
CASESRTSGGTDTQYF
>TRBJ2-1|TRBV19|.|.
TGTGCCAGTACCCGAGGGAGTAGTTACAATGAGCAGTTCTTC
CASTRGSSYNEQFF
>TRBJ1-2|TRBV10-3|.|.
TGTGCCATCAACCCCCAGGGTTCCGGCTACACCTTC
CAINPQGSGYTF
>TRBJ1-6|TRBV10-2|.|.
TGCGCCAGCAGTGAGCTGGCCTCGGGAGTTTCACCCCTCCACTTT
CASSELASGVSPLHF
>TRBJ2-3|TRBV25-1|.|.
TGTGCCAGCAGTCCCTGGGGGGGGGCCCGCACAGATACGCAGTATTTT
CASSPWGGARTDTQYF
>TRBJ2-2|TRBV6-6|.|.
TGTGCCAGCAGGGGGCCCACCCAGAACACCGGGGAGCTGTTTTTT
CASRGPTQNTGELFF
>TRBJ1-3|TRBV11-2|.|.
TGTGCCAGCAGCTTAGATTACTCTGGAAACACCATATATTTT
CASSLDYSGNTIYF
>TRBJ1-1|TRBV10-3|.|.
TGTGCCATCAGTGACCGGGGGGACGACACTGAAGCTTTCTTT
CAISDRGDDTEAFF
>TRBJ1-6|TRBV10-2|.|.
TGCGCCAGCACCAGAATGATGACTGAGATAAATTCACCCCTCCACTTT
CASTRMMTEINSPLHF
>TRBJ1-6|TRBV7-8|.|.
TGTGCCAGCAGCTTAAACGGACGGGGGTTGAATTCACCCCTCCACTTT
CASSLNGRGLNSPLHF
>TRBJ1-5|TRBV27|.|.
TGTGCCAGCAGATTAGGGCCAGCCCTCAATCAGCCCCAGCATTTT
CASRLGPALNQPQHF
>TRBJ2-3|TRBV6-5|.|TRBD2
TGTGCCAGCAGTCAGACTAGCGGAGAACCAGATACGCAGTATTTT
CASSQTSGEPDTQYF
>TRBJ2-3|TRBV5-8|.|TRBD2
TGTGCCAGCATCTGGGGGGCCGGGACTAGGATCTTGACAGATACGCAGTATTTT
CASIWGAGTRILTDTQYF
>TRBJ2-2|TRBV4-3|many|TRBD2
TGCGCCAGCAGCCAAGCGACGGGAGGATCCGGGGAGCTGTTTTTT
CASSQATGGSGELFF
>TRBJ1-3|TRBV12-3/TRBV12-4|.|.
TGTGCCAGCACCCCTAACTCTGGAAACACCATATATTTT
CASTPNSGNTIYF
>TRBJ1-5|TRBV18|.|.
TGTGCCAGCTCACCACAGGGGAATCAGCCCCAGCATTTT
CASSPQGNQPQHF
>TRBJ1-2|TRBV12-3/TRBV12-4|.|.
TGTGCCAGCAGACAGGCCTCTAACTATGGCTACACCTTC
CASRQASNYGYTF
>TRBJ1-4|TRBV18|.|TRBD1
TGTGCCAGCTCACGAAATGTCCGGGACAGCGATGAAAAACTGTTTTTT
CASSRNVRDSDEKLFF
>TRBJ1-1|TRBV6-5|.|TRBD1
TGTGCCAGCAGTTACTCGAACAGGGGGCACACTGAAGCTTTCTTT
CASSYSNRGHTEAFF
>TRBJ1-5|TRBV6-1|few|.
TGTGCCAGCAGTGAAGGACCCGAGTTGGGAGCCCAGCATTTT
CASSEGPELGAQHF
>TRBJ2-1|TRBV3-1/TRBV3-2|few|TRBD2
TGTGCCAGCAGCCAACGTACGGGAGGGGCCCACAATGAGCAGTTCTTC
CASSQRTGGAHNEQFF